This T cell receptor beta chain was captured in a study of blood T cell repertoires in COVID-19. Across the whole study: From T cells, B-cell-depleted T cells, or PBMCs came the material, which was cDNA or gDNA.

Patients at the Seattle site were enrolled during active infection and followed longitudinally. Methods used by the authors: By means of reference gene primer amplification, nucleated cell counts were estimated. Repertoires were generated with immunoSEQ multiplex PCR, while TCRdb's copy carries only in-frame clones and drops some. V and J calls and clone size are copied from that table; D and trimming were computed from the DNA. The table has hundreds of thousands of clones, around 92% seen once. Germline-derived CDR1 and CDR2 are MNHEY and SVGEGT. V lost 6 bases, J lost 5 bases, and 4 bases stayed unmatched. This CDR3 is 12 amino acids long.

Sequenced: peripheral blood. V gene TRBV6-2 or TRBV6-3 combines with J gene TRBJ2-7; 7 bases align to TRBD1. The clonotype was recovered from a woman younger than 45 with COVID-19, enrolled during active disease. The CDR3 protein is CASSRDRNEQYF. The DNA of the CDR3 is TGTGCCAGCAGCCGGGACAGAAACGAGCAGTACTTC.